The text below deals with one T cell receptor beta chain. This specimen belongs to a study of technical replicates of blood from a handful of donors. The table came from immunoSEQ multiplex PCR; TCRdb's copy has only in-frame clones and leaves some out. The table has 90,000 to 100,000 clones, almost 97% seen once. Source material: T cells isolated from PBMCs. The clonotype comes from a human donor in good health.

The DNA for the CDR3 is TGTGCCAGCAGCTTAATGTCAGGGGGCTACGAGCAGTACTTC. As protein: CASSLMSGGYEQYF. V gene TRBV7-9 combines with J gene TRBJ2-7; TRBD1 matches 7 bases. The ends lost 2 bases at V and 3 bases at J; junction bases unmatched: 4. Per germline, CDR1 SEHNR and CDR2 FQNEAQ (reference sequence). This CDR3 region has 14 residues.